This is a list of T cell receptor beta chains from one sample in a study of response to subunit inactivated influenza vaccine. TCRdb re-analysed the RT-PCR reads in MiXCR, keeping a single row per CDR3 protein. The sample records 710,000 or so distinct CDR3 sequences, 15% to 17% being singletons. Material: PBMCs from blood, obtained about 13 days after vaccination. The receptors derive from a man in his fifties or sixties who received an inactivated influenza vaccine. Each CDR3 is given with its conserved first and last residue. Each record gives: J gene, V gene, CDR3 length, D gene, CDR3 protein. The D gene is left open where the match is weak.

TRBJ2-7,TRBV12-3/TRBV12-4,15,NA,CASSSWLGATGEQYF
TRBJ2-4,TRBV7-6,14,NA,CASSPRGSLNIQYF
TRBJ1-3,TRBV6-5,16,TRBD1,CASRYSQGASGNTIYF
TRBJ2-3,TRBV4-2,15,NA,CASSQDRTRRDTQYF
TRBJ2-3,TRBV18,17,NA,CASSPPKGGHLADTQYF
TRBJ2-3,TRBV6-1,18,TRBD2,CASRTSVQRGPGTDTQYF
TRBJ2-6,TRBV20-1,15,TRBD1,CSARKTGTGANVLTF
TRBJ2-3,TRBV9,16,TRBD2,CASSETRTSDSDTQYF
TRBJ2-1,TRBV6-1,13,NA,CASSVGGVLWQFF
TRBJ2-2,TRBV3-1,16,TRBD1,CASRGTGARNTGELFF
TRBJ2-7,TRBV27,16,TRBD1,CASSLWVRDSDYEQYF
TRBJ2-4,TRBV15,17,NA,CATSTRGSSLAKNIQYF
TRBJ2-7,TRBV29-1,14,NA,CSVEDRVGNYEQYF
TRBJ2-1,TRBV7-8,16,TRBD1,CASSLGSGGGNNEQFF
TRBJ1-2,TRBV29-1,13,NA,CSVVWRRGYGYTF
TRBJ2-3,TRBV21-1,14,NA,CASSKFQGSDTQYF
TRBJ1-6,TRBV3-1,15,TRBD1,CASSLQGGASSPLHF
TRBJ1-2,TRBV29-1,11,NA,CSARSGYGYTF
TRBJ1-1,TRBV7-2,13,NA,CASSIGGGTEAFF
TRBJ2-3,TRBV20-1,15,TRBD2,CSAEGLAGYTDTQYF
TRBJ2-1,TRBV7-9,14,TRBD2,CASSLLASYNEQFF
TRBJ2-3,TRBV7-6,18,TRBD1,CASSHTGGAAPSTDTQYF
TRBJ2-2,TRBV20-1,15,TRBD2,CSARGLLENTGELFF
TRBJ2-7,TRBV6-6,12,NA,CASSYYPYEQYF
TRBJ1-3,TRBV28,15,NA,CASSSPTLSGNTIYF
TRBJ2-6,TRBV20-1,17,TRBD1,CSARGPGGLSGANVLTF
TRBJ2-3,TRBV11-2,12,NA,CASSLEEDTQYF
TRBJ2-7,TRBV11-2,16,TRBD1,CASSPTPGQGAYEQYF
TRBJ1-2,TRBV5-6,13,NA,CASSLIVSYGYTF
TRBJ2-7,TRBV24-1,13,NA,CATSPPGGYEQYF
TRBJ2-7,TRBV19,13,NA,CASSIQGSPPQYF
TRBJ2-7,TRBV7-9,13,NA,CASTGGTSYEQYF
TRBJ2-2,TRBV6-5,14,NA,CASSYYDSTGELFF
TRBJ2-2,TRBV12-3/TRBV12-4,14,NA,CASSPTRGSGELFF
TRBJ1-2,TRBV28,15,TRBD1,CASSSTPRTGYGYTF
TRBJ2-1,TRBV11-1,15,TRBD1,CASSLGQGEHNEQFF
TRBJ1-5,TRBV12-3/TRBV12-4,14,NA,CASSLGVSNQPQHF
TRBJ2-7,TRBV12-3/TRBV12-4,13,TRBD2,CASITGGGDEQYF
TRBJ2-2,TRBV4-2,17,NA,CASSPLLRLKNTGELFF
TRBJ2-5,TRBV20-1,13,NA,CSTSVGAAWTQYF
TRBJ2-7,TRBV7-8,17,NA,CASSSPSARPNNYEQYF
TRBJ2-5,TRBV20-1,15,NA,CSARRPGRTQETQYF
TRBJ2-7,TRBV10-3,13,NA,CAISASDGPRQYF
TRBJ1-2,TRBV29-1,12,NA,CSVSGGNYGYTF
TRBJ1-2,TRBV6-5,12,NA,CASSTGGYGYTF
TRBJ2-7,TRBV29-1,13,TRBD2,CSVRTSGNYEQYF
TRBJ2-3,TRBV7-9,15,NA,CASSLDDRLTDTQYF
TRBJ2-7,TRBV28,15,TRBD2,CASSQTSGSSPEQYF
TRBJ2-5,TRBV5-6,14,TRBD2,CACSVGLALGTQYF
TRBJ2-1,TRBV20-1,14,NA,CSASATTFYNEQFF
TRBJ2-2,TRBV27,15,TRBD1,CASGKGARLTGELFF
TRBJ2-7,TRBV21-1,15,NA,CASSKEASGSYEQYF
TRBJ1-3,TRBV29-1,15,NA,CSVEDIQGPGNTIYF
TRBJ1-5,TRBV21-1,19,NA,CASQPGTGPEGIYNQPQHF
TRBJ2-5,TRBV10-3,16,TRBD2,CAISFGPTSGEETQYF
TRBJ2-2,TRBV11-2,15,TRBD1,CASSLSTGVTGELFF